This entry features one TCR beta chain sequence. Its antigen is unknown. Measured with immunoSEQ multiplex PCR; TCRdb has only the in-frame clones, and not every one. Among a few million clones listed, 93% were seen once. This CDR3 contains 15 residues. The sample belongs to a study of shared clonotypes between healthy human individuals. Naive CD8 cells lacked CD45RO and underwent positive selection for CCR7, leaving out terminally differentiated effector memory CD45RA+ cells. Notes on the study in general: Among non-shared clonotypes, generation probabilities were lower than among those shared by all four donors. Owing to a small donor count, the genetic and exposure-history diversity represented was limited.

The sequenced sample consisted of naive CD8+ T cells from PBMCs. The TCR was taken from a man aged 18 to 30 in good health. Some clones in this sample may be carry-over from other donors' samples. The genes are TRBV21-1 and TRBJ1-5. TRBV21-1 is an annotated pseudogene. Here the CDR3 reads CASSFHRGSNQPQHF. CDR3 in DNA: TGTGCCAGCTCCTTTCACCGGGGGAGCAATCAGCCCCAGCATTTT.